Each of the 15 T cell receptor beta chains below was sequenced from the same sample in a study of blood T cell repertoires in COVID-19. Only in-frame clones appear in the TCRdb table, and some are missing; sequencing was by immunoSEQ multiplex PCR. The sample shows 100,000 or so clones, roughly 92% of them seen only once. The material sequenced was peripheral blood. The receptors stem from a man aged 65 to 79 with acute or convalescent COVID-19.

The CDR3 loop is CSAQAIHNEKLFF. The CDR3 region has the DNA TGCAGCGCGCAGGCGATCCATAATGAAAAACTGTTTTTT. The chain employs TRBV29-1 and TRBJ1-4; D gene uncertain. The V gene's germline CDR1 is SQVTM and CDR2 ANQGSEA. The CDR3 has 13 residues. V lost 7 bases and J 4 bases, leaving 13 bases between the germline ends.

This chain links TRBV15 with TRBJ2-3; a possible D gene is TRBD2 (6 bases). V lost 5 bases, J lost 6 bases, and 21 bases lay in between. CDR1 is LNHNV, CDR2 YYDKDF, per germline (reference sequence). The CDR3 covers 16 residues. Here the CDR3 reads CATSSGLGSFSDTQYF. The DNA of the CDR3 is TGTGCCACCAGCTCGGGGCTCGGGAGCTTTTCGGATACGCAGTATTTT.

This chain links TRBV5-1 with TRBJ2-1, with a tentative D call TRBD1 (6 bases). The V end lost 7 bases, the J end lost 2 bases, and 7 bases lay between the germline ends. The CDR3 has 12 amino acids. Germline V gene data show CDR1 as SGHRS and CDR2 as YFSETQ. DNA for the CDR3: TGCGCCAGCGGACAGACCTACAATGAGCAGTTCTTC. Its protein is CASGQTYNEQFF.

The chain uses TRBV6-2 or TRBV6-3 and TRBJ2-3; D is ambiguous. Looked up from germline, CDR1 is MNHEY and CDR2 is SVGEGT. Trimming pared 2 bases from V and 3 bases from J, leaving 6 bases between. The CDR3 runs to 13 residues. Written as DNA, the CDR3 is TGTGCCAGCAGTTACCCAGAAACAGATACGCAGTATTTT. The encoded protein is CASSYPETDTQYF.

The chain has TRBV7-2 and TRBJ2-3; TRBD2 aligns across 7 bases. The CDR3 spans 14 residues. J gave up 6 bases and V 6 bases, and 9 bases lay outside the gene matches. Germline CDR1 is SGHTA and CDR2 is FQGNSA. DNA for the CDR3: TGTGCCAGCAGTTCTTTAGGGAGGGGCGATACGCAGTATTTT. Its translation is CASSSLGRGDTQYF.

This chain joins TRBV11-2 and TRBJ1-5, with a possible D match to TRBD1 (6 bases). CDR3 length equals 14 residues. Trimming took off 6 bases at V and 3 bases at J, with 12 bases between the two ends. CDR1 SGHAT and CDR2 FQNNGV come from the germline V gene. DNA of the CDR3: TGTGCCAGCAGTTCATCAGGGGCCAATCAGCCCCAGCATTTT. Translation: CASSSSGANQPQHF.

The chain recombines TRBV7-2 with TRBJ2-7; 9 bases map to TRBD1. There are 14 residues in the CDR3. Germline V gives CDR1 SGHTA, CDR2 FQGNSA. V was clipped by 1 base and J by 2 bases; unmatched bases: 0. The CDR3 sequence is CASSLGQGAYEQYF. The CDR3 DNA reads TGTGCCAGCAGCTTAGGACAGGGGGCCTACGAGCAGTACTTC.

V and J are TRBV3-1 (or the pseudogene TRBV3-2) and TRBJ2-7; 8 bases line up with TRBD2. This CDR3 has 16 amino acids. After removal of 0 bases from V and 2 bases from J, the junction contained 6 bases not matched to a gene. The germline V gene encodes CDR1 LGHDT and CDR2 YNNKEL (reference sequence). CDR3 protein: CASSQEAGGPPYEQYF. Written as DNA, the CDR3 is TGTGCCAGCAGCCAAGAGGCGGGGGGACCTCCCTACGAGCAGTACTTC.

The rearrangement links TRBV11-3 to TRBJ2-2, with 8 bases lining up with TRBD1. The CDR3 totals 14 residues. The V and J ends lost 4 bases and 8 bases, in that order; junction bases with no gene match: 6. From germline, CDR1 is SGHNT and CDR2 YENEEA. The CDR3 protein is CASSSRTGKGELFF. CDR3 nucleotides: TGTGCCAGCAGCTCACGGACAGGGAAAGGGGAGCTGTTTTTT.

The V and J genes are TRBV28 and TRBJ2-7; the match to TRBD1 covers 7 bases. Per germline, CDR1 MDHEN and CDR2 SYDVKM. This CDR3 contains 13 residues. V was pared by 7 bases and J by 0 bases, with 3 bases of the junction left unmatched. CDR3 amino acids: CASNAGGSYEQYF. In nucleotides, the CDR3 is TGTGCCAGCAACGCAGGGGGCTCCTACGAGCAGTACTTC.

This chain uses TRBV11-2 with TRBJ2-3; 7 bases map to TRBD1. The germline V gene encodes CDR1 SGHAT and CDR2 FQNNGV. CDR3 length equals 14 residues. The junction had 8 bases not matched to a gene; V was cut back by 9 bases and J by 2 bases. In DNA form, the CDR3 reads TGTGCCAGTCGGCGGACAGGCCCCACAGATACGCAGTATTTT. The encoded protein is CASRRTGPTDTQYF.

The gene calls are TRBV9 and TRBJ2-1, with 9 bases identical to TRBD2. The CDR3 is 14 residues long. The V and J ends lost 4 bases and 7 bases, in that order; junction bases with no gene match: 6. Looked up from germline, CDR1 is SGDLS and CDR2 is YYNGEE. As DNA, the CDR3 is TGTGCCAGCAGCCCGCCGGGACTAGCAAATGAGCAGTTCTTC. Protein sequence: CASSPPGLANEQFF.

V gene TRBV3-1 (or the pseudogene TRBV3-2) combines with J gene TRBJ2-1; 14 nucleotides match TRBD2. Germline V CDR1 and CDR2: LGHDT, YNNKEL (reference sequence). V gave up 0 bases and J gave up 0 bases; unmatched junction bases: 4. This CDR3 comprises 19 residues. DNA of the CDR3: TGTGCCAGCAGCCAAGAAATCGGGACTAGCGGGAGCTCCTACAATGAGCAGTTCTTC. As protein: CASSQEIGTSGSSYNEQFF.

This sequence joins TRBV6-5 and TRBJ2-5; 7 bases map to TRBD1. The length of the CDR3 is 15 residues. Unmatched junction bases numbered 4, after V lost 2 bases and J lost 1 base. The germline gives CDR1 MNHEY, CDR2 SVGAGI. CDR3 residues: CASSYRDSLQETQYF. CDR3 bases: TGTGCCAGCAGTTACCGGGACAGCCTCCAAGAGACCCAGTACTTC.

This chain uses TRBV15 with TRBJ2-1; weak D call: TRBD1 (6 bases). The V and J ends lost 4 bases and 4 bases respectively, with 11 bases between them. Germline V lookup: CDR1 LNHNV, CDR2 YYDKDF (reference sequence). The CDR3 totals 14 residues. The CDR3 region has the DNA TGTGCCACCAGCAATGAACAGGGTTACAATGAGCAGTTCTTC. Protein product: CATSNEQGYNEQFF.